The T cell receptor beta chain described here comes from a study of shared clonotypes between healthy human individuals. Data came from immunoSEQ multiplex PCR; TCRdb stores just in-frame clones and leaves some out. The sample records 2 million to 2.5 million clones, approximately 93% being singletons. Donors, without exception, were Caucasian adults residing in Nashville, Tennessee. General observations from the study: Naive CD4 clonotypes were shared across a few donors at approximately 5.3%. Generation of non-shared clonotypes was less probable than generation of clonotypes shared by all four donors. Memory subsets generally showed lower estimated richness than naive subsets.

With regard to this clone: The antigen is undetermined.

CDR1 and CDR2 (germline): MDHEN, SYDVKM. Trimming shortened V by 8 bases and J by 8 bases, and 19 bases separated the two germline ends. This CDR3 is 14 amino acids long. J is TRBJ2-1 and V is TRBV28; D may be TRBD2 (5 bases). The receptor was isolated from a man aged 18 to 30 in good health. Some clones in this sample may be carry-over from other donors' samples. The sequencing input was naive CD4+ T cells from PBMCs. This sample's subset: CD45RA+ positively selected. This CDR3 is CASLESGGRDEQFF. DNA for the CDR3: TGTGCCAGCCTCGAGTCAGGAGGTAGGGATGAGCAGTTCTTC.